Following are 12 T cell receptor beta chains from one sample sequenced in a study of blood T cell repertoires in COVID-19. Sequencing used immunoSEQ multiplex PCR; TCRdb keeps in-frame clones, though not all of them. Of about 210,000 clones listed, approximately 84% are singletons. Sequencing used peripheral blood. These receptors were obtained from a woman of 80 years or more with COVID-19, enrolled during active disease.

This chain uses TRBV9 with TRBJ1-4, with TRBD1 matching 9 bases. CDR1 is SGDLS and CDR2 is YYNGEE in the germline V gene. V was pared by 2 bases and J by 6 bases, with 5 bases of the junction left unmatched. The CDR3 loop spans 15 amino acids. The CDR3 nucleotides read TGTGCCAGCAGCGTGCGAGGGACAGGGTATGAAAAACTGTTTTTT. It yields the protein CASSVRGTGYEKLFF.

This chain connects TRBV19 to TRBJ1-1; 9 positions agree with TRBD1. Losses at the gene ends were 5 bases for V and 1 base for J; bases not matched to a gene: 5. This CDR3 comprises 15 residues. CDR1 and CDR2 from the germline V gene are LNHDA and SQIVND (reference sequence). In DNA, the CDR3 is TGTGCCAGTAGTCTAATGACAGGGGGGAACACTGAAGCTTTCTTT. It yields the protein CASSLMTGGNTEAFF. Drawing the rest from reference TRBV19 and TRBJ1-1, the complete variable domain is DGGITQSPKYLFRKEGQNVTLSCEQNLNHDAMYWYRQDPGQGLRLIYYSQIVNDFQKGDIAEGYSVSREKKESFPLTVTSAQKNPTAFYLCASSLMTGGNTEAFFGQGTRLTVV.

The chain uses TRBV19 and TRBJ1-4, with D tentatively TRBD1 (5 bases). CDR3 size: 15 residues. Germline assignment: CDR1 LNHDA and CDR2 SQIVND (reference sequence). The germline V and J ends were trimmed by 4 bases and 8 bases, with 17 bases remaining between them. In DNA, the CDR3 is TGTGCCAGTAGTAAGGAAGGCAGGGTCTCGGAAAAACTGTTTTTT. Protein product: CASSKEGRVSEKLFF.

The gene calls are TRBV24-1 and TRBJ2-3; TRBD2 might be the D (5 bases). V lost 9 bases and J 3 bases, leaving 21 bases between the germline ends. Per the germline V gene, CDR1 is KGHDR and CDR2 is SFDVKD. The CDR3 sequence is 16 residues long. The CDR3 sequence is CATQPSWGERTDTQYF. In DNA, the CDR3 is TGTGCCACCCAACCCTCATGGGGAGAGAGAACAGATACGCAGTATTTT.

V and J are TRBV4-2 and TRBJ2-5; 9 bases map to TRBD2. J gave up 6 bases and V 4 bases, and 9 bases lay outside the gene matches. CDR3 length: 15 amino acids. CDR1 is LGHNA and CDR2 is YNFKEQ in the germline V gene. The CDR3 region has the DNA TGTGCCAGCAGCCCGGCGCGGGGGGGCCTCAAGACCCAGTACTTC. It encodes CASSPARGGLKTQYF.

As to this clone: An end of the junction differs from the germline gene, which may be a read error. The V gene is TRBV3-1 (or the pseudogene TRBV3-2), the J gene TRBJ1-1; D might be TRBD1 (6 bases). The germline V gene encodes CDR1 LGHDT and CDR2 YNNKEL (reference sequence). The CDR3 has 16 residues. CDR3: CASTQWGPIANTEAFF. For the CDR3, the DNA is TGTGCCAGCACCCAATGGGGGCCCATCGCTAACACTGAAGCTTTCTTT.

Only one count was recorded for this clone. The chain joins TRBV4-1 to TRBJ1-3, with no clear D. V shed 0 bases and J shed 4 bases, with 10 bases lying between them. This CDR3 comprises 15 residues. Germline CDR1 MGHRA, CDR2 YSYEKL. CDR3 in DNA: TGCGCCAGCAGCCAAGATCCTCAGAAAGGAAACACCATATATTTT. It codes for CASSQDPQKGNTIYF.

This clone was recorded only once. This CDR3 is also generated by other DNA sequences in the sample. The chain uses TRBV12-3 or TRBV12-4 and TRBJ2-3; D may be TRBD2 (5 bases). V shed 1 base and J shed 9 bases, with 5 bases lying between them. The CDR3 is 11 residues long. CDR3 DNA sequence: TGTGCCAGCAGTTTAGGAGGGACGCAGTATTTT. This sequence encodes CASSLGGTQYF.

Written as DNA, the CDR3 is TGCGCCAGCAGCCAAGAATCTACCCTTCTGCGGGGGGGTAGGGAGACCCAGTACTTC. This encodes CASSQESTLLRGGRETQYF. This rearrangement joins TRBV4-1 to TRBJ2-5; 9 positions agree with TRBD2. Germline loops: CDR1 MGHRA, CDR2 YSYEKL. Trimming removed 0 bases from V and 5 bases from J; junction bases left unmatched: 16. The CDR3 spans 19 residues.

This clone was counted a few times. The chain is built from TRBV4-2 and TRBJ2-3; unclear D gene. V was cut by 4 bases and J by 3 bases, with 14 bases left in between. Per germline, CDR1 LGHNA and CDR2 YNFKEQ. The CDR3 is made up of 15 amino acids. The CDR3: CASSPRARQTDTQYF. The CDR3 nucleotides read TGTGCCAGCAGCCCCCGCGCCCGACAAACAGATACGCAGTATTTT.

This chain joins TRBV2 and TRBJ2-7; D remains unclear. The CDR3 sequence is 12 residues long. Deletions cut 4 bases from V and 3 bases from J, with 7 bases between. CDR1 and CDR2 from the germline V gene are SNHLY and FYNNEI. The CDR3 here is CASSVVLYEQYF. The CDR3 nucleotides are TGTGCCAGCAGTGTGGTACTCTACGAGCAGTACTTC.

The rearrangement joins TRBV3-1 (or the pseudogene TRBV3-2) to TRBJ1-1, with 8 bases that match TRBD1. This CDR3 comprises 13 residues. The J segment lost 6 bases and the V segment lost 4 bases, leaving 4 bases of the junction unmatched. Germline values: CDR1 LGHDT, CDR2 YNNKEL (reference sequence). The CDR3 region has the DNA TGTGCCAGCAGCCCTCAGGGGGCTCCTGAAGCTTTCTTT. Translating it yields CASSPQGAPEAFF.